These 17 T cell receptor beta chains share one sample of origin, sequenced in a study of blood T cell repertoires in COVID-19. Some clones are missing from TCRdb's copy, which holds only in-frame ones; the method was immunoSEQ multiplex PCR. This sample has some 250,000 clones, with about 86% found just once. Sequenced sample: peripheral blood. The origin of the receptors is a man aged 55 to 69 with acute or convalescent COVID-19.

The chain uses TRBV28 and TRBJ2-1, with D maybe TRBD2 (6 bases). V was pared by 4 bases and J by 3 bases, with 10 bases between. This CDR3 is 14 amino acids long. Germline CDR1 reads MDHEN; CDR2 reads SYDVKM. The CDR3 DNA is TGTGCCAGCAGTTCGAGCGGGTACTACAATGAGCAGTTCTTC. It encodes CASSSSGYYNEQFF.

This chain connects TRBV25-1 to TRBJ2-7; 8 nucleotides line up with TRBD1. V dropped 7 bases and J dropped 3; count of bases not matched to a gene: 2. This CDR3 is 12 amino acids long. In germline, CDR1 is MGHDK, CDR2 SYGVNS. The CDR3 is CASKGQDYEQYF. CDR3 nucleotide sequence: TGTGCCAGCAAGGGACAGGACTACGAGCAGTACTTC.

The chain is built from TRBV29-1 and TRBJ2-1; 12 nucleotides align to TRBD2. The V gene's germline CDR1 is SQVTM and CDR2 ANQGSEA. With V trimmed by 5 bases and J by 2 bases, 7 bases remained unmatched. The CDR3 runs 16 residues. For the CDR3, the DNA is TGCAGCGTTCGGTCTAGCGGGAGGGTCCCCTACAATGAGCAGTTCTTC. Protein: CSVRSSGRVPYNEQFF.

The V and J genes are TRBV5-1 and TRBJ2-5, with 9 positions matching TRBD2. V lost 3 bases, J lost 2 bases, and 5 bases stayed unmatched. Germline V CDR1 and CDR2: SGHRS, YFSETQ. CDR3 length equals 15 residues. The CDR3 DNA is TGCGCCAGCAGCTGGCGGGAGGGACAACAAGAGACCCAGTACTTC. This encodes CASSWREGQQETQYF.

The V gene is TRBV6-5, the J gene TRBJ1-5; D is unresolved. CDR1 MNHEY and CDR2 SVGAGI come from the germline V gene. Trimming shortened V by 8 bases and J by 3 bases, and 8 bases separated the two germline ends. The CDR3 is made up of 12 amino acids. The CDR3 bases are TGTGCCAGCGAAGCTACCAATCAGCCCCAGCATTTT. It translates to CASEATNQPQHF.

The rearrangement joins TRBV10-3 to TRBJ2-5; D is undetermined. Germline CDR1 ENHRY, CDR2 SYGVKD. This CDR3 comprises 13 residues. With 4 bases removed from V and 4 bases from J, the gap between germline ends came to 10 bases. The CDR3 sequence is CAISGGDRETQYF. CDR3 in DNA: TGTGCCATCAGTGGTGGAGATAGAGAGACCCAGTACTTC.

The chain links TRBV30 to TRBJ2-4; D not certain. The CDR3 extends over 11 amino acids. The V and J ends lost 5 bases and 4 bases respectively, with 6 bases between them. CDR1 and CDR2 (germline): GTSNPN, SVGIG (reference sequence). As DNA, the CDR3 is TGTGCCTGGGGCCAGAAAAACATTCAGTACTTC. The encoded protein is CAWGQKNIQYF.

The sample holds a few counts of this clone. V gene TRBV7-6 combines with J gene TRBJ2-7; 8 positions agree with TRBD1. J lost 2 bases, V lost 1 base, and 1 base had no gene match. Germline V gene lookup returns CDR1 SGHVS and CDR2 FNYEAQ. This CDR3 is built from 14 residues. The chain's CDR3 is CASSLGTGTYEQYF. The CDR3 region has the DNA TGTGCCAGCAGCTTAGGGACAGGGACCTACGAGCAGTACTTC.

This clone was recorded only once. This chain uses TRBV12-3 or TRBV12-4 with TRBJ2-7; 7 nucleotides agree with TRBD1. V shed 6 bases, J shed 2 bases, and the junction held 4 bases outside the gene matches. The CDR3 covers 13 residues. The CDR3 coding sequence is TGTGCCAGCAGCAAGGACAGGCCCTACGAGCAGTACTTC. This gives the protein CASSKDRPYEQYF.

The genes are TRBV3-1 (or the pseudogene TRBV3-2) and TRBJ2-7; 10 positions match TRBD2. The CDR3 spans 16 residues. The germline V gene encodes CDR1 LGHDT and CDR2 YNNKEL (reference sequence). V shed 5 bases and J 0 bases; nucleotides not matched to a gene: 7. This CDR3 is CASSSTAGGASYEQYF. The CDR3 nucleotides read TGTGCCAGCAGCTCAACAGCGGGAGGGGCCTCCTACGAGCAGTACTTC.

V and J are TRBV19 and TRBJ1-5, with D possibly matching TRBD1 (6 bases). The CDR3 extends over 15 amino acids. Germline V gene data show CDR1 as LNHDA and CDR2 as SQIVND (reference sequence). Trimming removed 6 bases at V and 4 bases at J, with 16 bases between. The CDR3 protein is CASRADGDTNQPQHF. The CDR3 DNA follows: TGTGCCAGTAGGGCCGACGGGGACACTAATCAGCCCCAGCATTTT.

The rearrangement uses TRBV28 and TRBJ1-4; TRBD1 aligns across 9 bases. Per the germline V gene, CDR1 is MDHEN and CDR2 is SYDVKM. This CDR3 is built from 17 residues. V trimming: 6 bases; J trimming: 0 bases; junction bases outside the gene matches: 8. CDR3 bases: TGTGCCAGCAGGGTGGGACAGGGCCTTGCAACTAATGAAAAACTGTTTTTT. Its protein is CASRVGQGLATNEKLFF.

The J gene is TRBJ2-7, the V gene TRBV9, with 11 bases that match TRBD2. Germline loops: CDR1 SGDLS, CDR2 YYNGEE. J gave up 2 bases and V 3 bases, and 1 base lay outside the gene matches. This CDR3 is built from 14 residues. The DNA of the CDR3 is TGTGCCAGCAGCGGTAGCGGGAGGGCCTACGAGCAGTACTTC. Its translation is CASSGSGRAYEQYF.

J is TRBJ2-7 and V is TRBV6-6; TRBD1 matches 8 bases. Germline assignment: CDR1 MNHNY and CDR2 SVGAGI (reference sequence). This CDR3 has 15 amino acids. With V trimmed by 2 bases and J by 7 bases, 10 bases remained unmatched. CDR3 residues: CASSYPGQAPGEQYF. For the CDR3, the DNA is TGTGCCAGCAGTTACCCGGGACAGGCTCCGGGGGAGCAGTACTTC.

This clone was seen a handful of times. This chain connects TRBV4-2 to TRBJ2-3, with TRBD1 identical over 12 bases. The CDR3 is made up of 16 amino acids. Trimming cost V 1 base and J 5 bases; bases outside gene matches: 4. Germline lookup yields CDR1 LGHNA and CDR2 YNFKEQ. The CDR3 DNA is TGTGCCAGCAGCCAAGGGGACAGGGGGCGAAAAGATACGCAGTATTTT. Amino acid sequence: CASSQGDRGRKDTQYF.

The V and J genes are TRBV3-1 (or the pseudogene TRBV3-2) and TRBJ1-2, with 12 nucleotides matching TRBD1. The junction had 9 bases not matched to a gene; V was cut back by 3 bases and J by 4 bases. CDR1 is LGHDT, CDR2 YNNKEL, per germline (reference sequence). The CDR3 spans 17 residues. CDR3 in amino acids: CASSQRDRGRSGYGYTF. The CDR3 DNA is TGTGCCAGCAGCCAGCGGGACAGGGGGCGGTCGGGCTATGGCTACACCTTC.

The gene calls are TRBV27 and TRBJ2-3; TRBD1 agrees at 7 bases. The V gene's germline CDR1 is MNHEY and CDR2 SMNVEV (reference sequence). The CDR3 length is 15 residues. Germline trimming cut 6 bases from V and 3 bases from J; bases unmatched to any gene: 9. As DNA, the CDR3 is TGTGCCAGCAGGTCGAAGGGGGCGCGAACAGATACGCAGTATTTT. Encoded protein: CASRSKGARTDTQYF.